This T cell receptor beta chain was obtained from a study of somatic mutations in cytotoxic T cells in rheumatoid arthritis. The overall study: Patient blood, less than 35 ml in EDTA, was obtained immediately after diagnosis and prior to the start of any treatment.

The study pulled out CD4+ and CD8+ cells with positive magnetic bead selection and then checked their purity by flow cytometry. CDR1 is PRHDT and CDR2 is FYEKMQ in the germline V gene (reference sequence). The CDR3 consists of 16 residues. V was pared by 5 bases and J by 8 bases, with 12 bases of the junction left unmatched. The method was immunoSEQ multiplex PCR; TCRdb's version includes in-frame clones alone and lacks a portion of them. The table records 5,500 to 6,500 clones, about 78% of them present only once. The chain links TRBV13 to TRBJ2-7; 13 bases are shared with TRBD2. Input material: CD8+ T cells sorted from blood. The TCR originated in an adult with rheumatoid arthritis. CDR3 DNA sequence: TGTGCCAGCAGCCCCCCGCGGACTAGCGGGGGAGGGAAGCAGTACTTC. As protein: CASSPPRTSGGGKQYF.